The clone carrying this TCR beta chain showed up many times. Unique molecular identifiers were incorporated when the TCRbeta library was constructed. Using its own MiXCR run on the PCR reads, TCRdb lists one record per CDR3 protein. The table includes about 140,000 distinct CDR3 sequences, 8.5% to 10% detected once. These data come from a study of T-cell reconstitution after alpha-beta-depleted transplantation in children. This CDR3 is built from 15 residues. Germline values: CDR1 SQVTM, CDR2 ANQGSEA. Trimming took off 1 base at V and 5 bases at J, with 14 bases between the two ends. The material sequenced was PBMCs, mostly from graft donor cells, taken 180 days after TCRalphabeta/CD19-depleted stem cell transplant. The clonotype comes from a female patient aged 2 to 10 who had a stem cell transplant for congenital amegakaryocytic thrombocytopenia, so the T cells may come from the graft donor. The chain joins TRBV29-1 to TRBJ1-4, with D tentatively TRBD1 (5 bases). The CDR3 is CSVEGVGGDNEKLFF. The CDR3 DNA reads TGCAGCGTTGAAGGAGTGGGAGGGGACAATGAAAAACTGTTTTTT.